What follows describes a single TCR beta chain. The data derive from a study of cytotoxic CD8 clonotypes in ibrutinib-treated CLL. About the research overall: Overall, about 25 responses were partial and 2 complete; following median roughly 70 months, roughly 15 patients stayed remitted and roughly twelve progressed.

V lost 0 bases to trimming and J lost 6 bases, with 9 bases between them. This CDR3 has 13 residues. CDR1 is MGHRA and CDR2 is YSYEKL in the germline V gene. Sequencing used immunoSEQ multiplex PCR; TCRdb keeps in-frame clones, though not all of them. This sample has around 150,000 clones, with roughly 80% found just once. The starting material was PBMCs, obtained after 12 months of ibrutinib treatment. The V gene is TRBV4-1, the J gene TRBJ2-7; no firm D call. The clonotype was recovered from a human donor with chronic lymphocytic leukemia. Written as DNA, the CDR3 is TGCGCCAGCAGCCAAGATGTCGGTTTCGAGCAGTACTTC. Translation: CASSQDVGFEQYF.